This TCR beta chain was retrieved from a study of molecular identifiers for immune sequencing clone quantification. Study-level background: In replicates, the authors split RNA from about 19,000 or 110,000 naive CD8 cells five ways and sequenced four.

TCRdb analysed the PCR reads with MiXCR anew, one entry per CDR3 protein. Here the sample spans over 300,000 distinct CDR3 sequences, 24% being singletons. The CDR3 extends over 12 amino acids. In germline, CDR1 is SGHDN, CDR2 FVKESK. The V gene lost 4 bases and the J gene lost 6 bases, with 8 bases spanning the gap. This clonotype has a count of ten or more. Material for sequencing was naive CD8+ T cells from blood, with Jurkat cell RNA spiked in. Subset in this sample: FACS-sorted CD8+CD4-CCR7+CD45RA+ naive T cells. The rearrangement joins TRBV14 to TRBJ2-3; a weak D match, TRBD1 (5 bases). This TCR derives from a human donor in good health. Some libraries in this study had Jurkat cell RNA spiked in. The CDR3 spells CASSLQGDTQYF. The CDR3 DNA is TGTGCCAGCAGCCTGCAGGGCGATACGCAGTATTTT. The complete variable domain, with remaining parts taken from reference TRBV14 and TRBJ2-3, reads EAGVTQFPSHSVIEKGQTVTLRCDPISGHDNLYWYRRVMGKEIKFLLHFVKESKQDESGMPNNRFLAERTGGTYSTLKVQPAELEDSGVYFCASSLQGDTQYFGPGTRLTVL.